The 25 T cell receptor beta chains in this list originate from one sample, sequenced in a study of blood T cell repertoires in COVID-19. Generated by immunoSEQ multiplex PCR, the TCRdb table keeps only in-frame clones and is missing some. The sample holds 95,000 to 150,000 clones, over 75% seen once. The specimen was peripheral blood. All receptors come from a woman aged 70-85 years with acute or convalescent COVID-19.

The chain combines TRBV7-3 with TRBJ2-2; D is unresolved. This CDR3 is 13 amino acids long. The germline gives CDR1 SGHTA, CDR2 FQGTGA. Trimming removed 4 bases at V and 6 bases at J, with 9 bases between. CDR3 nucleotide sequence: TGTGCCAGCAGCTCCACGAGCGCCGGGGAGCTGTTTTTT. Translating gives CASSSTSAGELFF.

This clone occurred a few times. The CDR3 here is CASRFDRMNTGELFF. As DNA, the CDR3 is TGTGCCAGCAGATTCGACAGGATGAACACCGGGGAGCTGTTTTTT. The chain is built from TRBV7-2 and TRBJ2-2, with D maybe TRBD1 (6 bases). The CDR3 has 15 amino acids. V lost 6 bases, J lost 1 base, and 12 bases lay in between. Germline CDR1 and CDR2: SGHTA and FQGNSA. The variable domain in full, completed from reference TRBV7-2 and TRBJ2-2, reads GAGVSQSPSNKVTEKGKDVELRCDPISGHTALYWYRQSLGQGLEFLIYFQGNSAPDKSGLPSDRFSAERTGGSVSTLTIQRTQQEDSAVYLCASRFDRMNTGELFFGEGSRLTVL.

This clone came up once. This rearrangement joins TRBV10-1 to TRBJ1-5, with D possibly TRBD1 on 6 matching bases. The V gene lost 0 bases and the J gene lost 2 bases, with 23 bases spanning the gap. This CDR3 region has 20 residues. The germline gives CDR1 WNHNN, CDR2 SYGVQD (reference sequence). The CDR3 protein is CASSESKGAGGAECNQPQHF. As DNA, the CDR3 is TGCGCCAGCAGTGAGTCGAAGGGTGCGGGGGGGGCAGAATGCAATCAGCCCCAGCATTTT.

This chain joins TRBV7-2 and TRBJ2-1, with 10 bases fitting TRBD2. Germline CDR1 SGHTA, CDR2 FQGNSA. V gave up 5 bases and J gave up 2 bases; unmatched junction bases: 6. The CDR3 consists of 16 residues. The DNA of the CDR3 is TGTGCCAGCAGCATCCTAGCGGGGGCCCCCTACAATGAGCAGTTCTTC. Its protein product is CASSILAGAPYNEQFF.

The chain combines TRBV5-8 with TRBJ1-4; a possible D gene is TRBD1 (6 bases). CDR1 is SGHTS, CDR2 YDEGEE, per germline. V lost 2 bases and J lost 0, with 11 bases in between. The CDR3 is 16 residues long. This CDR3 reads CASSFGQSATNEKLFF. CDR3 nucleotides: TGTGCCAGCAGCTTCGGACAGAGCGCAACTAATGAAAAACTGTTTTTT.

The genes are TRBV10-3 and TRBJ1-2, with 10 bases identical to TRBD1. Unmatched junction bases numbered 11, after V lost 6 bases and J lost 7 bases. Germline V gene data show CDR1 as ENHRY and CDR2 as SYGVKD. This CDR3 contains 15 residues. The CDR3 loop is CAIRWDRGYFSGYTF. In nucleotides, the CDR3 is TGTGCCATCAGGTGGGACAGGGGATATTTTTCTGGCTACACCTTC.

This rearrangement joins TRBV18 to TRBJ2-6; 7 nucleotides match TRBD1. This CDR3 region has 15 residues. The germline CDR1 and CDR2 sequences are KGHSH and LQKENI. With V trimmed by 7 bases and J by 0 bases, 3 bases remained unmatched. The CDR3 bases are TGTGCCAGCTGGGACAGCAGCTCTGGGGCCAACGTCCTGACTTTC. Encoded protein: CASWDSSSGANVLTF.

A few counts support this clone. This rearrangement joins TRBV5-1 to TRBJ1-3, with TRBD1 identical over 8 bases. The CDR3 consists of 15 residues. V was clipped by 4 bases and J by 4 bases; unmatched bases: 7. Germline CDR1 is SGHRS and CDR2 is YFSETQ. Here the CDR3 DNA reads TGCGCCAGCAGCCCGGCCGGGACAGGCGGAAACACCATATATTTT. This encodes CASSPAGTGGNTIYF.

The chain has TRBV9 and TRBJ2-7; 7 bases agree with TRBD2. J lost 1 base, V lost 0 bases, and 4 bases had no gene match. Germline CDR1 and CDR2: SGDLS and YYNGEE. The CDR3 length is 15 residues. CDR3 amino acids: CASSVASSGSYEQYF. The CDR3 DNA reads TGTGCCAGCAGCGTAGCTTCTAGCGGATCCTACGAGCAGTACTTC.

The chain joins TRBV2 to TRBJ2-5, with 7 bases aligning to TRBD1. V gave up 3 bases and J gave up 1 base; unmatched junction bases: 2. CDR1 and CDR2 (germline): SNHLY, FYNNEI. The CDR3 has 14 amino acids. The CDR3 spells CASSDRGRQETQYF. CDR3 sequence (DNA): TGTGCCAGCAGTGATAGGGGGCGCCAAGAGACCCAGTACTTC. Together with reference TRBV2 and TRBJ2-5, the CDR3 gives the full variable domain: EPEVTQTPSHQVTQMGQEVILRCVPISNHLYFYWYRQILGQKVEFLVSFYNNEISEKSEIFDDQFSVERPDGSNFTLKIRSTKLEDSAMYFCASSDRGRQETQYFGPGTRLLVL.

The genes are TRBV6-6 and TRBJ1-1, with a possible D match to TRBD1 (6 bases). CDR1 MNHNY and CDR2 SVGAGI come from the germline V gene (reference sequence). With 7 bases removed from V and 0 bases from J, the gap between germline ends came to 18 bases. The CDR3 contains 16 residues. The CDR3 here is CASMHGTLSMNTEAFF. The CDR3 nucleotides are TGTGCCAGCATGCATGGGACACTTAGTATGAACACTGAAGCTTTCTTT.

The chain carries TRBV11-2 and TRBJ1-4; 8 nucleotides match TRBD1. CDR3 length equals 14 residues. Germline CDR1 is SGHAT and CDR2 is FQNNGV. J lost 5 bases, V lost 1 base, and 0 bases had no gene match. CDR3 sequence (DNA): TGTGCCAGCAGCTTAGGACAGGGGAATGAAAAACTGTTTTTT. Protein product: CASSLGQGNEKLFF.

V is TRBV25-1 and J is TRBJ2-5; TRBD2 agrees at 8 bases. Trimming removed 2 bases from V and 5 bases from J; junction bases left unmatched: 13. Per the germline V gene, CDR1 is MGHDK and CDR2 is SYGVNS. The CDR3 has 17 amino acids. The CDR3 DNA reads as TGTGCCAGCAGTGAAGTCGGTCGCGGGGGGCTAGGGGAGACCCAGTACTTC. The encoded protein is CASSEVGRGGLGETQYF.

The chain uses TRBV5-1 and TRBJ2-1; TRBD1 matches at 7 bases. The germline V gene encodes CDR1 SGHRS and CDR2 YFSETQ. V gave up 5 bases and J gave up 6 bases; unmatched junction bases: 14. This CDR3 region has 16 residues. CDR3 protein: CASSFTGAGSFNEQFF. DNA of the CDR3: TGCGCCAGCAGTTTTACAGGGGCCGGATCGTTCAATGAGCAGTTCTTC.

V usage is TRBV4-3 and J usage is TRBJ1-4, with 8 bases lining up with TRBD1. J gave up 3 bases and V 3 bases, and 6 bases lay outside the gene matches. Germline V gene sequence: CDR1 LGHNA, CDR2 YSLEER. This CDR3 region has 16 residues. The CDR3 reads CASSHLPGQANEKLFF. DNA of the CDR3: TGCGCCAGCAGCCACCTCCCGGGACAGGCTAATGAAAAACTGTTTTTT.

The CDR3 bases are TGTGCCAGCAGCTTAGGCGAGGAGGGGACCGGGGAGCTGTTTTTT. This gives the protein CASSLGEEGTGELFF. The chain has TRBV11-2 and TRBJ2-2; perhaps TRBD2 as D (6 bases). CDR1 SGHAT and CDR2 FQNNGV come from the germline V gene. The CDR3 is 15 residues long. The V and J ends lost 1 base and 5 bases respectively, with 11 bases between them.

The sample holds a few counts of this clone. The chain has TRBV10-2 and TRBJ1-3; TRBD1 is a possible D gene (5 bases). CDR3 length: 13 residues. V dropped 8 bases and J dropped 9 bases, with 17 bases sitting between them. From germline, CDR1 is WSHSY and CDR2 SAAADI. CDR3 amino acids: CASLQGPGGTIYF. The CDR3, as DNA: TGCGCCAGCTTGCAGGGCCCTGGTGGCACCATATATTTT.

The chain joins TRBV4-1 to TRBJ1-5; possible D gene TRBD1, 5 bases. Germline values: CDR1 MGHRA, CDR2 YSYEKL. The CDR3 runs to 16 residues. With 0 bases removed from V and 7 bases from J, the gap between germline ends came to 16 bases. The CDR3 DNA follows: TGCGCCAGCAGCCAAGATAGGTGGAGGGGTCGGCAGCCCCAGCATTTT. Protein sequence: CASSQDRWRGRQPQHF.

The gene calls are TRBV7-2 and TRBJ1-1; D perhaps matches TRBD1 (5 bases). The germline gives CDR1 SGHTA, CDR2 FQGNSA. The CDR3 is made up of 15 amino acids. Trimming left V 4 bases short and J 4 bases short, with 16 bases between. The CDR3 sequence: CASSWRGLRFTEAFF. DNA of the CDR3: TGTGCCAGCAGCTGGAGGGGACTTCGGTTCACTGAAGCTTTCTTT.

Written as DNA, the CDR3 is TGTGCCAGCAGCTTCGCAGGAGGAAGCACTGAAGCTTTCTTT. Its translation is CASSFAGGSTEAFF. The V and J genes are TRBV5-5 and TRBJ1-1; no definite D call. In germline, CDR1 is SGHKS, CDR2 YYEKEE (reference sequence). There are 14 residues in the CDR3. The V and J ends lost 2 bases and 4 bases respectively, with 12 bases between them.

The chain is built from TRBV6-5 and TRBJ2-3; TRBD1 is a possible D gene (6 bases). Between the trimmed V and J ends, which lost 4 bases and 3 bases, there was a span of 11 bases. CDR3 length equals 14 residues. CDR1 and CDR2 (germline): MNHEY, SVGAGI. The CDR3 DNA follows: TGTGCCAGCAGTTCCCCGGACAGTACAGATACGCAGTATTTT. Residues: CASSSPDSTDTQYF.

Written as DNA, the CDR3 is TGTGCCAGCAGCCTTTCGACAGGCTACGAGCAGTACTTC. Translated, it gives CASSLSTGYEQYF. The genes are TRBV11-2 and TRBJ2-7, with D maybe TRBD1 (6 bases). There are 13 residues in the CDR3. The V gene's germline CDR1 is SGHAT and CDR2 FQNNGV. Deletions cut 5 bases from V and 3 bases from J, with 11 bases between.

This clone has a single count. The chain has TRBV4-3 and TRBJ1-4; D gene ambiguous. The germline gives CDR1 LGHNA, CDR2 YSLEER. V was cut by 0 bases and J by 4 bases, with 12 bases left in between. There are 16 residues in the CDR3. The CDR3, as DNA: TGCGCCAGCAGCCAAGATCGTGGAGGGTTTAATGAAAAACTGTTTTTT. Residues: CASSQDRGGFNEKLFF.

This chain links TRBV7-9 with TRBJ1-1, with 9 nucleotides matching TRBD1. This CDR3 has 15 residues. The germline V gene encodes CDR1 SEHNR and CDR2 FQNEAQ (reference sequence). The V and J ends lost 5 bases and 2 bases, in that order; junction bases with no gene match: 6. For the CDR3, the DNA is TGTGCCAGCAGCACCGGGACAGGGTATAACACTGAAGCTTTCTTT. Amino acid sequence: CASSTGTGYNTEAFF.

The gene calls are TRBV9 and TRBJ2-1; 8 nucleotides agree with TRBD1. The CDR3 totals 13 residues. Germline CDR1 SGDLS, CDR2 YYNGEE. With V trimmed by 3 bases and J by 8 bases, 4 bases remained unmatched. This CDR3 is CASSGTGFHEQFF. As DNA, the CDR3 is TGTGCCAGCAGCGGGACAGGGTTCCATGAGCAGTTCTTC.